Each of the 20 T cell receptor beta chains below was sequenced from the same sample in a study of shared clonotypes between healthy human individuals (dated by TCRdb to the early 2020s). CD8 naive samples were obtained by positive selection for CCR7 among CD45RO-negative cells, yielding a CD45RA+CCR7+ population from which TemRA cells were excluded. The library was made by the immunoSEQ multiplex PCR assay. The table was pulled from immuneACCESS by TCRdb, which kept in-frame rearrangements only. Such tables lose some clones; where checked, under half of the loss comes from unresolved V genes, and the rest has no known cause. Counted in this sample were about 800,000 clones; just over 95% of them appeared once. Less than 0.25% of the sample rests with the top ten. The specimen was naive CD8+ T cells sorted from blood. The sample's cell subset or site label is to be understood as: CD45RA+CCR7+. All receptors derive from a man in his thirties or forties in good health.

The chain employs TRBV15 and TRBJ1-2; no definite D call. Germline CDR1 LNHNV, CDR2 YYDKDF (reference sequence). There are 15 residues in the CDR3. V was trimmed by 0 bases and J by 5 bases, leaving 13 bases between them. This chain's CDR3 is CATSRDLSLEYGYTF. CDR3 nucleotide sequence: TGTGCCACCAGCAGAGATCTTTCCCTCGAGTATGGCTACACCTTC. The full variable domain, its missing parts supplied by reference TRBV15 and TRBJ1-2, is DAMVIQNPRYQVTQFGKPVTLSCSQTLNHNVMYWYQQKSSQAPKLLFHYYDKDFNNEADTPDNFQSRRPNTSFCFLDIRSPGLGDTAMYLCATSRDLSLEYGYTFGSGTRLTVV.

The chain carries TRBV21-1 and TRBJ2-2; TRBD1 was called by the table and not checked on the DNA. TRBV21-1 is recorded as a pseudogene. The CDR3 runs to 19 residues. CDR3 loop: CASSDTGTGVWYYTGELFF. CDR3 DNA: TGTGCCAGCAGCGACACCGGGACAGGGGTTTGGTATTACACCGGGGAGCTGTTTTTT.

The CDR3 here is CASSVGRGGKAYEQYF. The DNA of the CDR3 is TGTGCCAGCAGCGTAGGTCGTGGAGGAAAGGCCTACGAGCAGTACTTC. This chain connects TRBV9 to TRBJ2-7, with TRBD2 as a possible D gene (5 bases). The CDR3 extends over 16 amino acids. The V gene's germline CDR1 is SGDLS and CDR2 YYNGEE. V lost 0 bases to trimming and J lost 2 bases, with 15 bases between them.

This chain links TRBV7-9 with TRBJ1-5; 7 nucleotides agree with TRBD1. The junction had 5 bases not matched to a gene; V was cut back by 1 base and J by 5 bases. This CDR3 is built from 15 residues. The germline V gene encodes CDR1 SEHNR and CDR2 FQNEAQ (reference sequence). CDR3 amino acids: CASSLVDRVDQPQHF. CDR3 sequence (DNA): TGTGCCAGCAGCTTAGTTGACAGGGTGGATCAGCCCCAGCATTTT.

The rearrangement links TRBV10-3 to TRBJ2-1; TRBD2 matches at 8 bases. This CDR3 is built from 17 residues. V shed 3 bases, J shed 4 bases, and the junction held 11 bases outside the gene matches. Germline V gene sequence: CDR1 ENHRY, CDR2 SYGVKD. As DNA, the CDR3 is TGTGCCATCAGTGACCCTGAGGTGGTAGCGGGATACAATGAGCAGTTCTTC. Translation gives CAISDPEVVAGYNEQFF.

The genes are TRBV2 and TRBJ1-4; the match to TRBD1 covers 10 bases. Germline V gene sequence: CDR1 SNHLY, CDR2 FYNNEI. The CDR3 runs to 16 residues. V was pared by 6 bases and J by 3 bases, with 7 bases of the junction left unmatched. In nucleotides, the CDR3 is TGTGCCAGCAGCGAGGGACAGGGGTTAGCTAATGAAAAACTGTTTTTT. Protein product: CASSEGQGLANEKLFF.

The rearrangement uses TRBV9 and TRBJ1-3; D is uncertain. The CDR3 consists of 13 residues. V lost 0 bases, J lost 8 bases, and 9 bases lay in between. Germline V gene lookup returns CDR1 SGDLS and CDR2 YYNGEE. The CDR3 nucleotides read TGTGCCAGCAGCGTAGAGGGAGCGGACACCATATATTTT. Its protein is CASSVEGADTIYF.

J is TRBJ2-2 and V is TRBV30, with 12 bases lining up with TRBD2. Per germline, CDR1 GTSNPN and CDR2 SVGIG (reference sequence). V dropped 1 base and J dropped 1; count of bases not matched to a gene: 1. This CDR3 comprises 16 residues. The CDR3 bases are TGTGCCTGGAGTGAACTAGCGGGAGGGAACACCGGGGAGCTGTTTTTT. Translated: CAWSELAGGNTGELFF.

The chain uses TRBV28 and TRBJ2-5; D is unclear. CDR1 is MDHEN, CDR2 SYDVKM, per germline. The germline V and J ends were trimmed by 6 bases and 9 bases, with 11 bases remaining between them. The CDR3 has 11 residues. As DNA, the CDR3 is TGTGCCAGCAGCCCCTCTGGGGCCCAGTACTTC. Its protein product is CASSPSGAQYF.

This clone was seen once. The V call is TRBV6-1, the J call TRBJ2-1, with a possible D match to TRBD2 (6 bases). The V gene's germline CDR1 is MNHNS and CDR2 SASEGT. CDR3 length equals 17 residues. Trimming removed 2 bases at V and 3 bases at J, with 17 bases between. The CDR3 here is CASSEIGGRAFYNEQFF. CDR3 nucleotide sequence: TGTGCCAGCAGTGAAATAGGAGGGAGAGCTTTCTACAATGAGCAGTTCTTC.

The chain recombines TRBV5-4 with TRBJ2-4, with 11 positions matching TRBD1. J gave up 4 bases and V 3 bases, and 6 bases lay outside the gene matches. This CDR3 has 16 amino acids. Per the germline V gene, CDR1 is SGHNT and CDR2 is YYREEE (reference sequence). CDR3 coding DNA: TGTGCCAGCAGCTCAGGACAGGGGGCGAATAAAAACATTCAGTACTTC. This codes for CASSSGQGANKNIQYF. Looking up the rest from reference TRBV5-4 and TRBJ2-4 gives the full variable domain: ETGVTQSPTHLIKTRGQQVTLRCSSQSGHNTVSWYQQALGQGPQFIFQYYREEENGRGNFPPRFSGLQFPNYSSELNVNALELDDSALYLCASSSGQGANKNIQYFGAGTRLSVL.

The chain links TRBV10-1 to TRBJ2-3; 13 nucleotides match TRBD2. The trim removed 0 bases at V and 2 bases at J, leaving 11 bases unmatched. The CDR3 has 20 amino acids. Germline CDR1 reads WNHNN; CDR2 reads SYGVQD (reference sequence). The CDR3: CASSESILAGGAQNTDTQYF. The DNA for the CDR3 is TGCGCCAGCAGTGAGTCGATACTAGCGGGGGGGGCCCAAAACACAGATACGCAGTATTTT.

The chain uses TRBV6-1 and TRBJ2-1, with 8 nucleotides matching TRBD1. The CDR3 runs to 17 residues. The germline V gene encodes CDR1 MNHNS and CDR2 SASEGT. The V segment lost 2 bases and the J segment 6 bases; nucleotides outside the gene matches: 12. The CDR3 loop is CASSEPLWQGASNEQFF. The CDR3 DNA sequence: TGTGCCAGCAGTGAACCTTTATGGCAGGGGGCAAGCAATGAGCAGTTCTTC.

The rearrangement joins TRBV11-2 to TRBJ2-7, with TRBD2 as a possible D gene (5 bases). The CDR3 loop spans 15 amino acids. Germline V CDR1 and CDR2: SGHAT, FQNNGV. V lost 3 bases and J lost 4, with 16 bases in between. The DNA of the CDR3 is TGTGCCAGCAGCTTCGTGGGTAGCGTCCTATACGAGCAGTACTTC. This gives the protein CASSFVGSVLYEQYF.

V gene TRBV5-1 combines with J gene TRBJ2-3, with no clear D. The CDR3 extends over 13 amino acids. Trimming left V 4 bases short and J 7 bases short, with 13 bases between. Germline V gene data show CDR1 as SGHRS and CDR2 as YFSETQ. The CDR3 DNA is TGCGCCAGCAGCCTAACTTATGGGAATACGCAGTATTTT. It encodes CASSLTYGNTQYF.

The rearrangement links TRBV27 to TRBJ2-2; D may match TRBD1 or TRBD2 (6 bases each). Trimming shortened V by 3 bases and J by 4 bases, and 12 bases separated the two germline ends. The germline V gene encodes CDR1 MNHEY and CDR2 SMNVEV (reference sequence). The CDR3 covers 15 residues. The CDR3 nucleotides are TGTGCCAGCAGTTTTGGGGGGCACGGCACCGGGGAGCTGTTTTTT. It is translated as CASSFGGHGTGELFF.

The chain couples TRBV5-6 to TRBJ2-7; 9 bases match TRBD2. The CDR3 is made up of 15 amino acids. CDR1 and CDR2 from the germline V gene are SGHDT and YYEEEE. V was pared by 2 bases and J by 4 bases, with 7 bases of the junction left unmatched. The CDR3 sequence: CASSFPLAGTYEQYF. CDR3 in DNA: TGTGCCAGCAGCTTCCCCCTAGCGGGAACTTACGAGCAGTACTTC.

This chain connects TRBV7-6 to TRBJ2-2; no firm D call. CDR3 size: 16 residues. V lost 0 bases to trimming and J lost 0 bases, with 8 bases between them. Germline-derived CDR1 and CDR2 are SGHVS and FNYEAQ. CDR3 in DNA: TGTGCCAGCAGCTTAGCGGTATTCGCGAACACCGGGGAGCTGTTTTTT. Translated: CASSLAVFANTGELFF. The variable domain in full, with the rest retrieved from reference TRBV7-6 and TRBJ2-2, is GAGVSQSPRYKVTKRGQDVALRCDPISGHVSLYWYRQALGQGPEFLTYFNYEAQQDKSGLPNDRFSAERPEGSISTLTIQRTEQRDSAMYRCASSLAVFANTGELFFGEGSRLTVL.

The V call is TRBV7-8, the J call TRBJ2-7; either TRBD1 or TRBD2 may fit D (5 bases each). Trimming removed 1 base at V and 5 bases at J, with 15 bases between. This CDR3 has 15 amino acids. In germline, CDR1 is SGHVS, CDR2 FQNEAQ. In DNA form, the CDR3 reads TGTGCCAGCAGCTTAGGTACGTGGGACCAGCACGAGCAGTACTTC. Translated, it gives CASSLGTWDQHEQYF.

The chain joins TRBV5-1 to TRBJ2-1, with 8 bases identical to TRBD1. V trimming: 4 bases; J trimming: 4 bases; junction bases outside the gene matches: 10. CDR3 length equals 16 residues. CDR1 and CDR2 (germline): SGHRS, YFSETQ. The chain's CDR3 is CASSTGTGQLYNEQFF. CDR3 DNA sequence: TGCGCCAGCAGCACCGGGACAGGTCAGCTTTACAATGAGCAGTTCTTC.